The 18 T cell receptor beta chains in this list originate from one sample, sequenced in a study of T cell clonality in common variable immunodeficiency. Study-wide results and limits: Reportedly, TCR beta sequences from common variable immunodeficiency showed fewer deletions and N-nucleotide insertions.

These TCRs are of unknown antigen specificity. This table comes from immunoSEQ multiplex PCR, and its TCRdb copy is limited to in-frame clones, with some not included. The record shows about 31,000 clones for this sample, with no singletons present. Sequenced sample: peripheral blood mononuclear cells. These receptors came from a human donor with common variable immunodeficiency.

This clone is medium-sized. The CDR3 end is not reached by the read, which stops 3 residues before it; the germline J gene fills it in. This chain joins TRBV5-1 and TRBJ2-3; 12 nucleotides line up with TRBD2. V lost 3 bases and J lost 0; bases outside the gene matches: 2. CDR1 and CDR2 (germline): SGHRS, YFSETQ. The length of the CDR3 is 16 residues. The part of the CDR3 DNA that was read is TGCGCCAGCAGCTCCGGGACTAGCGGGAGCACAGATACG. This gives the protein CASSSGTSGSTDT. The entire CDR3 sequence reads CASSSGTSGSTDTQYF.

There are a few counts of this clone. Sequencing ends 3 residues short of the CDR3 end; the germline J gene provides the rest. The rearrangement links TRBV2 to TRBJ2-7, with 7 bases matching TRBD1. Germline CDR1 and CDR2: SNHLY and FYNNEI. The V and J ends lost 5 bases and 4 bases, in that order; junction bases with no gene match: 8. This CDR3 is built from 14 residues. The chain's CDR3 is CASSPTGAGYEQYF. The covered CDR3 bases are TGTGCCAGCAGTCCAACAGGGGCCGGATACGAG.

This clone was found many times. The CDR3 end is not reached by the read, which stops 3 residues before it; the germline J gene fills it in. The rearrangement uses TRBV2 and TRBJ1-1; D possibly corresponds to TRBD1 (6 bases). V dropped 8 bases and J dropped 0 bases, with 13 bases sitting between them. The CDR3 extends over 14 amino acids. Germline V gene sequence: CDR1 SNHLY, CDR2 FYNNEI. CDR3 sequence reads: CASVRGAMNTEAFF. The part of the CDR3 DNA that was read is TGTGCCAGCGTGCGGGGGGCGATGAACACTGAA.

This clone has a count of ten or more. The part of the CDR3 DNA that was read is TGCGCCAGCAGCTTGGAAGCGGCCCAAGAGACC. This encodes CASSLEAAQET. The full CDR3 protein is CASSLEAAQETQYF. The chain employs TRBV5-1 and TRBJ2-5; TRBD2 is a possible D gene (5 bases). Read data end 3 residues before the CDR3 end; the end is taken from the germline J gene. This CDR3 region has 14 residues. The germline V gene has CDR1 SGHRS and CDR2 YFSETQ. V lost 0 bases, J lost 1 base, and 7 bases lay in between.

By sample fraction, this clone is medium-sized. The CDR3 end is not reached by the read, which stops 3 residues before it; the germline J gene fills it in. The V gene is TRBV29-1, the J gene TRBJ2-7; TRBD1 might be the D (6 bases). Trimming pared 5 bases from V and 3 bases from J, leaving 8 bases between. The germline V gene has CDR1 SQVTM and CDR2 ANQGSEA. CDR3 length: 11 amino acids. The CDR3 sequence: CSVRGFYEQYF. The CDR3 DNA, read in part, is TGCAGCGTTAGGGGGTTCTACGAG.

With regard to this clone: The CDR3 extends 3 residues past the end of the read, so its final part is completed from the germline J gene. This specimen includes other DNA sequences encoding the same CDR3. The chain joins TRBV18 to TRBJ1-5; D is uncertain. This CDR3 is built from 14 residues. Germline V gene sequence: CDR1 KGHSH, CDR2 LQKENI. V was trimmed by 6 bases and J by 7 bases, leaving 16 bases between them. CDR3 residues: CASSQEAGGQPQHF. Partial CDR3 DNA: TGTGCCAGCTCCCAAGAGGCGGGAGGGCAGCCC.

By share, this clone ranks as medium-sized. The read terminates 3 residues ahead of where the CDR3 ends, so the germline J gene completes it. This sequence joins TRBV11-3 and TRBJ2-4; the D gene is possibly TRBD1 (6 bases). The CDR3 runs to 14 residues. V lost 5 bases and J lost 9, with 17 bases in between. Germline loops: CDR1 SGHNT, CDR2 YENEEA. CDR3 bases read: TGTGCCAGCAGCGTCCAACAGGGTACTAGCATT. Residues: CASSVQQGTSI. The whole CDR3 protein is CASSVQQGTSIQYF. Together with reference TRBV11-3 and TRBJ2-4, the CDR3 gives the full variable domain: EAGVVQSPRYKIIEKKQPVAFWCNPISGHNTLYWYLQNLGQGPELLIRYENEEAVDDSQLPKDRFSAERLKGVDSTLKIQPAELGDSAVYLCASSVQQGTSIQYFGAGTRLSVL.

This clone was picked up a small number of times. Partial CDR3 DNA: TGTGCCAGCAGCCCCCCCCGGACAGGGGATGGC. As protein: CASSPPRTGDG. The whole CDR3 region reads CASSPPRTGDGYTF. V and J are TRBV7-9 and TRBJ1-2; 9 nucleotides line up with TRBD1. The CDR3 end lies 3 residues beyond the end of the read and is filled in from the germline J gene. V shed 5 bases and J 6 bases; nucleotides not matched to a gene: 7. From germline, CDR1 is SEHNR and CDR2 FQNEAQ (reference sequence). CDR3 length: 14 residues.

This clone was observed at least ten times. CDR3 amino acids: CSARGSRGSGRANTGELFF. The sequenced part of the CDR3 DNA is TGCAGTGCTAGAGGATCGAGAGGTAGCGGGAGGGCGAACACCGGGGAG. The chain employs TRBV20-1 and TRBJ2-2; 11 positions match TRBD2. With the read ending 3 residues before the CDR3 end, the germline J gene is used to fill in that end. Germline CDR1 and CDR2: DFQATT and SNEGSKA (reference sequence). CDR3 length: 19 residues. V shed 1 base and J 0 bases; nucleotides not matched to a gene: 10.

This clone was observed a handful of times. The CDR3 extends 3 residues past the end of the read, so its final part is completed from the germline J gene. The chain has TRBV7-8 and TRBJ2-7, with 7 bases lining up with TRBD2. V was pared by 5 bases and J by 1 base, with 5 bases of the junction left unmatched. This CDR3 has 14 amino acids. Germline values: CDR1 SGHVS, CDR2 FQNEAQ. Incomplete CDR3 DNA: TGTGCCAGCAGCCCCTCAGCGGGATCCTACGAG. It translates to CASSPSAGSYE. The CDR3 reads in full as CASSPSAGSYEQYF.

This clone was seen a handful of times. With the read ending 3 residues before the CDR3 end, the germline J gene is used to fill in that end. V and J are TRBV19 and TRBJ1-4; 10 bases are a match to TRBD1. Trimming at V came to 4 bases and at J to 7 bases, leaving 9 bases not matched to a gene. This CDR3 comprises 16 residues. CDR1 is LNHDA, CDR2 SQIVND, per germline (reference sequence). CDR3 DNA (partial): TGTGCCAGTAGTACACGACAGGGGGCCGGTGTTGAAAAA. Protein sequence: CASSTRQGAGVEK. The whole CDR3 sequence is CASSTRQGAGVEKLFF.

CDR3 loop: CASSVTGGGPQHF. The CDR3 bases that were read are TGTGCCAGCAGCGTGACAGGGGGGGGTCCC. The rearrangement uses TRBV7-3 and TRBJ1-5; TRBD1 matches at 9 bases. With the read ending 3 residues before the CDR3 end, the germline J gene is used to fill in that end. The CDR3 loop spans 13 amino acids. CDR1 and CDR2 from the germline V gene are SGHTA and FQGTGA.

This clone has at least ten counts. The sequenced fragment ends 3 residues before the CDR3 boundary, so the rest is inferred from the germline J gene. This chain connects TRBV20-1 to TRBJ2-7; 11 bases match TRBD2. From germline, CDR1 is DFQATT and CDR2 SNEGSKA (reference sequence). This CDR3 has 15 residues. The V segment lost 6 bases and the J segment 3 bases; nucleotides outside the gene matches: 10. The CDR3 loop is CSAPNSGRDYYEQYF. The sequenced CDR3 bases are TGCAGTGCCCCAAATAGCGGGAGGGACTACTACGAG.

By share, this clone counts as medium-sized. Sequencing ends 3 residues short of the CDR3 end; the germline J gene provides the rest. The J gene is TRBJ1-6, the V gene TRBV20-1; tentative D call: TRBD1 (6 bases). V was cut by 3 bases and J by 7 bases, with 10 bases left in between. Germline lookup yields CDR1 DFQATT and CDR2 SNEGSKA (reference sequence). There are 13 residues in the CDR3. CDR3 loop: CSASQGLNSPLHF. The CDR3 DNA, read in part, is TGCAGTGCTAGTCAGGGGTTAAATTCACCC.

In this sample, this clone turned up a few times. Read sequence stops 3 residues before the CDR3 end, and the germline J gene provides the missing end. The chain links TRBV7-3 to TRBJ1-5; a weak D match, TRBD1 (5 bases). Germline V gene data show CDR1 as SGHTA and CDR2 as FQGTGA. V was trimmed by 8 bases and J by 0 bases, leaving 14 bases between them. The CDR3 is made up of 15 amino acids. The DNA read from the CDR3 is TGTGCCAGCGGACCCGGGGGGTATAGCAATCAGCCC. Translating it yields CASGPGGYSNQP. The whole CDR3 protein is CASGPGGYSNQPQHF.

This clone was observed many times. The CDR3 is cut off 3 residues early in the read; its end comes from the germline J gene. The chain carries TRBV12-3 or TRBV12-4 and TRBJ2-1; TRBD2 is a possible D gene (6 bases). The CDR3 has 17 amino acids. Trimming took 3 bases from V and 7 from J, leaving 22 bases between them. CDR3 sequence reads: CASSLGLTGALENEQFF. The part of the CDR3 DNA that was read is TGTGCCAGCAGTTTGGGACTCACGGGAGCCCTCGAAAATGAG.

This clone was seen a handful of times. With a much larger clone just one base away, this may be a read error. The same CDR3 can be traced to other DNA sequences in this sample. The DNA read from the CDR3 is TGTGCCAGCAGTGTATATAGCTCGGGGGCCAACGTC. It codes for CASSVYSSGANV. The full-length CDR3 reads as CASSVYSSGANVLTF. V is TRBV6-1 and J is TRBJ2-6; D uncertain. The read falls 3 residues short of the CDR3 end, and the missing part is taken from the germline J gene. The CDR3 is 15 residues long. CDR1 is MNHNS and CDR2 is SASEGT in the germline V gene. V lost 4 bases to trimming and J lost 4 bases, with 11 bases between them.

The table lists this clone with a few counts. CDR3 in amino acids: CSAAPITSGMGETQYF. The sequenced part of the CDR3 DNA is TGCAGTGCCGCTCCGATTACTAGCGGGATGGGAGAGACC. The chain combines TRBV20-1 with TRBJ2-5, with 10 positions matching TRBD2. Read data end 3 residues before the CDR3 end; the end is taken from the germline J gene. The CDR3 runs to 16 residues. Looked up from germline, CDR1 is DFQATT and CDR2 is SNEGSKA (reference sequence). Trimming at V came to 6 bases and at J to 4 bases, leaving 14 bases not matched to a gene.